This section outlines one TCR beta chain sequence together with its context. Other DNA sequences in this specimen translate into the identical CDR3. This sample stems from a study of shared clonotypes between healthy human individuals. Profiled with immunoSEQ multiplex PCR; TCRdb holds only in-frame clones, not every one. The sample holds about 380,000 clones, 96% seen once. The TCR sequence derives from a man aged 25-40 years in good health. Sample: memory CD8+ T cells sorted from blood. Subset of the sample: CD45RO+ cells pooled with CCR7-negative TemRA cells.

CDR3 DNA: TGTGCCAGCAGCTTATTATACGAGCAGTACTTC. Amino acids: CASSLLYEQYF. The J gene is TRBJ2-7, the V gene TRBV7-2; no clear D. The germline gives CDR1 SGHTA, CDR2 FQGNSA. The CDR3 contains 11 residues. Trimming took 2 bases from V and 4 from J, leaving 3 bases between them.